Below are 4 T cell receptor beta chains sequenced from a single sample in a study of beta chain features in type 1 diabetes. Reverse transcription of all isolated RNA meant that expressed TCRB transcripts were sequenced. The protocol was immunoSEQ multiplex PCR, while the TCRdb copy is restricted to in-frame clones and leaves out a portion. The sample has roughly 450,000 clones, approximately 10% seen once. The material sequenced was naive CD4+ T cells from blood. These receptors were taken from a young woman in good health.

This clone was detected only a few times. The genes are TRBV30 and TRBJ2-7, with D possibly TRBD2 on 5 matching bases. V was shortened by 5 bases and J by 1 base, with 9 bases between the two germline ends. The V gene's germline CDR1 is GTSNPN and CDR2 SVGIG (reference sequence). CDR3 length: 12 amino acids. The CDR3 region has the DNA TGTGCCTGGCGCGGGTCATCCTACGAGCAGTACTTC. It translates to CAWRGSSYEQYF.

This clone has more than one count but fewer than ten. The rearrangement links TRBV5-1 to TRBJ2-3; D gene ambiguous. V gave up 5 bases and J gave up 2 bases, with 3 bases separating them. Germline V gene data show CDR1 as SGHRS and CDR2 as YFSETQ. The CDR3 totals 11 residues. The DNA for the CDR3 is TGCGCCAGCAGAAACACAGATACGCAGTATTTT. Its translation is CASRNTDTQYF.

This clone has just a few counts. The identical CDR3 is also encoded by other nucleotide sequences in the sample. This chain uses TRBV11-1 with TRBJ1-1; D possibly corresponds to TRBD1 (5 bases). Trimming took off 3 bases at V and 2 bases at J, with 10 bases between the two ends. CDR1 and CDR2 from the germline V gene are SGHAT and FQDESV (reference sequence). The CDR3 has 14 amino acids. The CDR3 bases are TGTGCCAGCAGCTTGACCCAGGGCAACACTGAAGCTTTCTTT. Encoded protein: CASSLTQGNTEAFF.

CDR3 sequence (DNA): TGTGCCAGCTCACCAATTCAATCGGGACACCCAAACGAGCAGTACGTC. Encoded protein: CASSPIQSGHPNEQYV. The V call is TRBV18, the J call TRBJ2-7, with D tentatively TRBD1 (6 bases). Germline CDR1 reads KGHSH; CDR2 reads LQKENI. The CDR3 length is 16 residues. V lost 2 bases, J lost 5 bases, and 19 bases lay in between.